The clone carrying this T cell receptor (beta chain) was recorded many times. The target antigen is unknown. This entry is derived from a study of shared clonotypes between healthy human individuals. Study background: The study enrolled two women and a few men aged 18 to 49. Overall study findings and caveats: Several donors held about 4.5% of naive CD4 clonotypes in common.

Sequencing used immunoSEQ multiplex PCR; TCRdb keeps in-frame clones, though not all of them. The data show roughly 1,000,000 clones, with about four fifths seen just once and more than 0.55% held by the top ten. With 4 bases removed from V and 8 bases from J, the gap between germline ends came to 11 bases. Germline V gene lookup returns CDR1 MNHEY and CDR2 SMNVEV (reference sequence). The CDR3 contains 13 residues. Sequencing used memory CD4+ T cells from PBMCs. Subset denoted: CD45RA-negative fraction. The chain carries TRBV27 and TRBJ1-4; D unresolved. The receptor was isolated from a man between 18 and 29 years old in good health. Some clones in this sample may be carry-over from other donors' samples. CDR3 amino acids: CASSSHGPEKLFF. Here the CDR3 DNA reads TGTGCCAGCAGTTCCCACGGCCCCGAAAAACTGTTTTTT. The variable domain in full, with the rest retrieved from reference TRBV27 and TRBJ1-4, is EAQVTQNPRYLITVTGKKLTVTCSQNMNHEYMSWYRQDPGLGLRQIYYSMNVEVTDKGDVPEGYKVSRKEKRNFPLILESPSPNQTSLYFCASSSHGPEKLFFGSGTQLSVL.